Listed below are T cell receptor beta chains from one sample, sequenced in a study of blood T cell repertoires in COVID-19. Assay: immunoSEQ multiplex PCR; the TCRdb copy retains only in-frame clones and omits some. This sample yields approximately 330,000 clones, of which just over 85% are seen a single time; 4% to 5% belongs to the top ten. The specimen was PBMCs or T cells enriched from blood (not recorded which). The receptors derive from a woman between 35 and 50 years old with acute COVID-19. Each CDR3 is given with its conserved first and last residue. D genes are given only for firm matches. Where a row states a size, it is once, few, many or the class of an expanded clone; other rows omit it.

NA NA TRBJ2-7 TRBV10-1 TGCGCCAGCAGTAGAGCACCCGACAAAGCCTACGAGCAGTACTTC CASSRAPDKAYEQYF
NA NA TRBJ2-7 TRBV10-3 TGTGCCATCAGTTCCCCGACAGTAAGCTCCTACGAGCAGTACTTC CAISSPTVSSYEQYF
NA NA TRBJ1-5 TRBV7-9 TGTGCCAGCAGCTTGCGACAGAGCAATCAGCCCCAGCATTTT CASSLRQSNQPQHF
NA TRBD2 TRBJ2-7 TRBV5-1 TGCGCCAGCAGCGTGACTAGCGGGAGCGCTCAGTACTTC CASSVTSGSAQYF
NA TRBD1 TRBJ1-1 TRBV7-3 TGTGCCAGCAGCTTAACCGGAGGGACAGGGAACACTGAAGCTTTCTTT CASSLTGGTGNTEAFF
NA TRBD2 TRBJ2-5 TRBV28 TGTGCCAGCAGTTCCTCGTCTGCGGGGGGAGAGACCCAGTACTTC CASSSSSAGGETQYF
NA TRBD2 TRBJ2-1 TRBV7-9 TGTGCCAGCAGCTTAGTGTCTAGCGGGGGCAATGAGCAGTTCTTC CASSLVSSGGNEQFF
NA NA TRBJ2-1 TRBV7-9 TGTGCCAGCAGCTTAGCCGGGGTAGGAAATGAGCAGTTCTTC CASSLAGVGNEQFF
NA NA TRBJ2-7 TRBV5-1 TGCGCCAGCAGCTTATCCGCGGGCTCCGAGCAGTACTTC CASSLSAGSEQYF
NA TRBD2 TRBJ2-5 TRBV5-4 TGTGCCAGCAGCGCAACCGGGACTAAACAAGAGACCCAGTACTTC CASSATGTKQETQYF
few NA TRBJ1-5 TRBV20-1 TGCAGTGCTAGTGGATCGGGGGCCCAGCATTTT CSASGSGAQHF
NA TRBD1 TRBJ2-5 TRBV5-6 TGTGCCAGCAGCTTAACAGGGGTCGATCAAGAGACCCAGTACTTC CASSLTGVDQETQYF
few NA TRBJ2-7 TRBV7-3 TGTGCCAGCAGCTTCCGACCCGGGTCCTACGAGCAGTACTTC CASSFRPGSYEQYF
NA TRBD2 TRBJ2-3 TRBV6-5 TGTGCCAGCAGGCGACTAGCCACCACAGATACGCAGTATTTT CASRRLATTDTQYF
NA TRBD2 TRBJ2-7 TRBV5-1 TGCGCCAGCAGCTTGGACCCGGGACTAGCCTCCTACGAGCAGTACTTC CASSLDPGLASYEQYF
NA NA TRBJ2-7 TRBV2 TGTGCCAGCAGTGTCACTATGTGGCAGTACTTC CASSVTMWQYF